These T cell receptor beta chains were read from a single sample in a study of human T cells and chemical hapten exposure. TCRdb reprocessed the 5' RACE reads with MiXCR, giving one entry per CDR3 protein. The sample yields some 150,000 distinct CDR3 sequences, around 4% seen once. Receptors were obtained from a female donor in good health. Both conserved end residues are part of each CDR3. A D gene is named only where the DNA matches it firmly. Part of the rows lack a size; the others show once, few, many or a class for expanded clones.

clone_size	v_call	j_call	d_call	cdr3_aa	cdr3_nt
NA	TRBV29-1	TRBJ1-1	NA	CSVEGVGVNTEAFF	TGCAGCGTTGAAGGGGTCGGGGTGAACACTGAAGCTTTCTTT
many	TRBV5-6	TRBJ2-1	NA	CASSSSPNPNEFVQFF	TGTGCCAGCAGCTCGAGCCCAAATCCTAATGAATTCGTGCAGTTCTTC
many	TRBV14	TRBJ2-3	NA	CASSQVGGTTDTQYF	TGTGCCAGCAGCCAAGTCGGGGGTACCACAGATACGCAGTATTTT
many	TRBV7-2	TRBJ2-1	TRBD2	CASSLVRGKGYNEQFF	TGTGCCAGCAGCTTAGTGCGGGGGAAGGGGTACAATGAGCAGTTCTTC
many	TRBV7-3	TRBJ1-6	NA	CASSLRKGSPLHF	TGTGCCAGCAGCTTAAGAAAGGGCTCACCCCTCCACTTT
NA	TRBV7-2	TRBJ1-2	NA	CASSRIGHYGYTF	TGTGCCAGCAGCAGGATAGGGCACTATGGCTACACCTTC
many	TRBV19	TRBJ1-5	TRBD1	CASSPGTGPQPQHF	TGTGCCAGTAGCCCAGGGACAGGACCTCAGCCCCAGCATTTT
many	TRBV20-1	TRBJ2-3	TRBD1	CSARPDRGVTDTQYF	TGCAGTGCTAGACCCGACAGGGGAGTAACAGATACGCAGTATTTT
many	TRBV3-1	TRBJ1-5	NA	CASSQDTYNQPQHF	TGTGCCAGCAGCCAAGACACCTACAATCAGCCCCAGCATTTT
many	TRBV28	TRBJ2-7	TRBD1	CASSLRDRDYEQYF	TGTGCCAGCAGTTTAAGGGACAGGGACTACGAGCAGTACTTC
NA	TRBV10-3	TRBJ1-2	NA	CATHEGGRFGYGYTF	TGTGCCACACACGAGGGGGGCAGGTTCGGCTATGGCTACACCTTC
many	TRBV3-1	TRBJ1-1	TRBD1	CASSPTGQPFGTEAFF	TGTGCCAGCAGCCCAACGGGACAGCCTTTCGGTACTGAAGCTTTCTTT
many	TRBV20-1	TRBJ2-7	TRBD2	CSARDRLAGGHYEQYF	TGCAGTGCTAGAGACCGACTAGCGGGGGGGCACTACGAGCAGTACTTC
many	TRBV10-2	TRBJ2-5	NA	CASSQGLQETQYF	TGCGCCAGCAGTCAGGGGCTCCAAGAGACCCAGTACTTC
many	TRBV7-2	TRBJ1-5	TRBD1	CAIRDRSLFGNQPQHF	TGTGCGATACGGGACAGGTCTCTTTTCGGCAATCAGCCCCAGCATTTT
many	TRBV20-1	TRBJ1-5	NA	CSARVVYSNQPQHF	TGCAGTGCTAGGGTAGTATATAGCAATCAGCCCCAGCATTTT
many	TRBV12-3/TRBV12-4	TRBJ1-1	NA	CASSFRQINTEAFF	TGTGCCAGCAGTTTTCGACAGATTAACACTGAAGCTTTCTTT
many	TRBV2	TRBJ1-4	NA	CASIRAVGMEKLFF	TGTGCCAGCATTCGGGCCGTCGGTATGGAAAAACTGTTTTTT
few	TRBV6-6	TRBJ2-7	TRBD2	CASSLSGGSAYEQYF	TGTGCCAGCAGCCTGAGCGGGGGGAGTGCCTACGAGCAGTACTTC
many	TRBV7-2	TRBJ2-2	NA	CASSLVLAGGELFF	TGTGCCAGCAGCTTAGTCCTAGCAGGGGGGGAGCTGTTTTTT
many	TRBV28	TRBJ1-4	NA	CASSLWDSTSNEKLFF	TGTGCCAGCAGTTTATGGGACAGTACTAGTAATGAAAAACTGTTTTTT
many	TRBV12-3/TRBV12-4	TRBJ2-7	NA	CASSLKRGLYEQYF	TGTGCCAGCAGTTTAAAGAGGGGTTTGTACGAGCAGTACTTC
few	TRBV20-1	TRBJ2-5	TRBD2	CSARDASGGGETQYF	TGCAGTGCTAGAGATGCTAGCGGGGGGGGGGAGACCCAGTACTTC
NA	TRBV5-5	TRBJ2-7	TRBD1	CASSSPGTGKTYEQYF	TGTGCCAGCAGTTCCCCCGGGACAGGAAAAACTTACGAGCAGTACTTC
many	TRBV12-3/TRBV12-4	TRBJ2-7	TRBD1	CASTWGQGEEEQYF	TGTGCCAGCACTTGGGGACAGGGAGAAGAAGAGCAGTACTTC
few	TRBV9	TRBJ2-3	NA	CASSVVAGPNTDTQYF	TGTGCCAGCAGCGTAGTCGCGGGGCCAAACACAGATACGCAGTATTTT
NA	TRBV15	TRBJ1-6	TRBD1	CATSFGQGEPNSPLHF	TGTGCCACCAGTTTTGGACAGGGGGAACCCAATTCACCCCTCCACTTT
many	TRBV20-1	TRBJ2-4	TRBD1	CSARPRTGQAKNIQYF	TGCAGTGCCCGACCCCGGACAGGTCAAGCCAAAAACATTCAGTACTTC
few	TRBV6-2/TRBV6-3	TRBJ1-1	TRBD1	CASSPRPGTGAFEAFF	TGTGCCAGCAGTCCCAGACCCGGAACAGGGGCATTTGAAGCTTTCTTT
many	TRBV5-1	TRBJ2-7	TRBD1	CASRTGAKYEQYF	TGCGCCAGCCGAACAGGGGCAAAGTACGAGCAGTACTTC
many	TRBV3-1	TRBJ1-4	NA	CASSQYPKAWPNEKLFF	TGTGCCAGCAGCCAATATCCGAAGGCGTGGCCAAATGAAAAACTGTTTTTT
many	TRBV5-8	TRBJ2-7	NA	CASSLTWTGEQYF	TGTGCCAGCAGCCTAACGTGGACGGGCGAGCAGTACTTC
many	TRBV19	TRBJ2-1	TRBD1	CASSIQGALSGEQFF	TGTGCCAGTAGTATCCAGGGGGCCCTATCTGGTGAGCAGTTCTTC
NA	TRBV4-1	TRBJ1-5	NA	CASSQGLTGSGQPQHF	TGCGCCAGCAGCCAGGGATTGACAGGTTCGGGACAGCCCCAGCATTTT
many	TRBV5-1	TRBJ2-2	NA	CASSYRQTGELFF	TGCGCCAGCAGCTACAGGCAGACCGGGGAGCTGTTTTTT
few	TRBV5-1	TRBJ2-5	NA	CASSLQGGGPETQYF	TGCGCCAGCAGCTTGCAAGGGGGGGGGCCGGAGACCCAGTACTTC
many	TRBV29-1	TRBJ2-1	NA	CSVEDLDTTQRNEQFF	TGCAGCGTTGAAGATCTTGACACAACGCAAAGGAATGAGCAGTTCTTC
NA	TRBV5-6	TRBJ2-1	NA	CASSLDRYNEQFF	TGTGCCAGCAGCTTGGACAGGTACAATGAGCAGTTCTTC
NA	TRBV9	TRBJ2-3	NA	CASSVADPTDTQYF	TGTGCCAGCAGCGTAGCAGATCCCACAGATACGCAGTATTTT
many	TRBV13	TRBJ2-7	TRBD2	CASRTWRGTYEQYF	TGTGCCAGCCGGACGTGGCGGGGGACCTACGAGCAGTACTTC
NA	TRBV5-1	TRBJ2-2	TRBD1	CASSFGTGAGELFF	TGCGCCAGCAGCTTCGGGACAGGGGCCGGGGAGCTGTTTTTT
many	TRBV7-9	TRBJ1-4	NA	CASSVMGGATNEKLFF	TGTGCCAGCAGCGTCATGGGGGGCGCAACTAATGAAAAACTGTTTTTT
NA	TRBV7-2	TRBJ1-2	TRBD1	CASSSGQGSGYGYTF	TGTGCCAGCAGCTCCGGACAGGGTTCGGGGTATGGCTACACCTTC
many	TRBV3-1	TRBJ2-3	NA	CASSLRGLDTQYF	TGTGCCAGCAGCTTAAGGGGGTTGGATACGCAGTATTTT
many	TRBV28	TRBJ2-3	TRBD2	CASSLFTSGGNTDTQYF	TGTGCCAGCAGTTTATTTACTAGCGGGGGGAACACAGATACGCAGTATTTT
many	TRBV7-9	TRBJ1-2	NA	CASSLAGSNYGYTF	TGTGCCAGCAGCTTAGCAGGGTCTAACTATGGCTACACCTTC
many	TRBV5-1	TRBJ2-2	TRBD2	CASSVLAAQSSYVLFF	TGCGCCAGCAGCGTTCTAGCGGCACAAAGTTCATACGTGCTGTTTTTT
many	TRBV12-5	TRBJ1-5	NA	CASGPGGGVSNQPQHF	TGTGCTAGTGGGCCCGGGGGAGGAGTTAGCAATCAGCCCCAGCATTTT
many	TRBV6-1	TRBJ1-1	NA	CASRAEMGRSNTEAFF	TGTGCCAGCAGGGCAGAAATGGGTCGGTCGAACACTGAAGCTTTCTTT
many	TRBV20-1	TRBJ2-1	NA	CSVLRHSGTSYNEQFF	TGCAGTGTCCTTCGCCACAGCGGTACCTCCTACAATGAGCAGTTCTTC
many	TRBV7-9	TRBJ1-2	NA	CASSLEVLGEVGYTF	TGTGCCAGCAGCTTAGAGGTCTTGGGGGAGGTTGGCTACACCTTC
many	TRBV29-1	TRBJ1-2	NA	CSVEEGNSNYGYTF	TGCAGCGTTGAAGAGGGCAACTCTAACTATGGCTACACCTTC
many	TRBV6-6	TRBJ2-7	TRBD2	CAGRLGTSGEQYF	TGTGCCGGCAGATTAGGGACTAGCGGTGAGCAGTACTTC
NA	TRBV12-3/TRBV12-4	TRBJ1-1	NA	CASSVLGGRNTEAFF	TGTGCCAGCAGTGTCTTGGGCGGAAGGAACACTGAAGCTTTCTTT